Below, 14 T cell receptor beta chains from the same sample are listed, as sequenced in a study of blood T cell repertoires in COVID-19 (dated by TCRdb to 2020 to 2021). The library was made by the immunoSEQ multiplex PCR assay. Imported from immuneACCESS, the table was reduced by TCRdb to in-frame sequences with V and J called. These copies leave out some clones; in studies compared against another copy, an unresolved V gene accounts for under half, and the cause of the remainder is not known. Counted in this sample were 100,000 to 150,000 clones; around 83% of them appeared once. Of the sample, about 17% is held by the ten largest clones. The specimen sequenced was peripheral blood. The receptors were sampled from a woman in her forties or fifties with acute or convalescent COVID-19.

The CDR3 loop is CASRLAGGLGDIQYF. The CDR3 DNA reads TGTGCCAGCAGATTAGCGGGGGGGCTTGGAGACATTCAGTACTTC. The rearrangement links TRBV6-5 to TRBJ2-4, with TRBD2 identical over 11 bases. The CDR3 covers 15 residues. Germline V gene lookup returns CDR1 MNHEY and CDR2 SVGAGI. J gave up 8 bases and V 6 bases, and 9 bases lay outside the gene matches.

This chain links TRBV5-1 with TRBJ1-1; 12 positions agree with TRBD1. J gave up 6 bases and V 5 bases, and 5 bases lay outside the gene matches. The CDR3 consists of 14 residues. The germline V gene has CDR1 SGHRS and CDR2 YFSETQ. Here the CDR3 DNA reads TGCGCCAGCAGGACGGGACAGGGGGCTTCTGAAGCTTTCTTT. Its protein is CASRTGQGASEAFF.

This clone was seen just once. In DNA, the CDR3 is TGTGCCAGCAGCTCAGACAGGGGGTATGGCTACACCTTC. Its protein is CASSSDRGYGYTF. J is TRBJ1-2 and V is TRBV7-3; 9 bases fit TRBD1. The CDR3 is 13 residues long. With V trimmed by 4 bases and J by 5 bases, 2 bases remained unmatched. Germline CDR1 SGHTA, CDR2 FQGTGA.

The CDR3 region has the DNA TGCGCCAGCAGATCTCCAGGAAACTATGGCTACACCTTC. Its protein product is CASRSPGNYGYTF. The rearrangement links TRBV5-1 to TRBJ1-2; D gene unclear. The length of the CDR3 is 13 residues. V was trimmed by 5 bases and J by 2 bases, leaving 10 bases between them. CDR1 is SGHRS and CDR2 is YFSETQ in the germline V gene.

This chain joins TRBV5-1 and TRBJ1-1; D not resolved. The CDR3 is 14 residues long. Between the trimmed V and J ends, which lost 5 bases and 1 base, there was a span of 12 bases. Germline V gene lookup returns CDR1 SGHRS and CDR2 YFSETQ. CDR3 bases: TGCGCCAGCAGTGTGAGGGCCGAGAACACTGAAGCTTTCTTT. Its protein is CASSVRAENTEAFF.

The chain employs TRBV24-1 and TRBJ1-2, with 10 bases identical to TRBD1. V lost 1 base, J lost 0 bases, and 4 bases stayed unmatched. The germline V gene has CDR1 KGHDR and CDR2 SFDVKD. CDR3 size: 17 residues. For the CDR3, the DNA is TGTGCCACCAGTGATTTTGGGACAGGGGCCTCTAACTATGGCTACACCTTC. Translation gives CATSDFGTGASNYGYTF.

The chain is built from TRBV2 and TRBJ2-6, with D perhaps TRBD2 (5 bases). CDR1 SNHLY and CDR2 FYNNEI come from the germline V gene. Trimming removed 4 bases at V and 2 bases at J, with 12 bases between. The CDR3 length is 16 residues. The CDR3 region has the DNA TGTGCCAGCAGTGGAGGGCCGCGGCCTGGGGCCAACGTCCTGACTTTC. This gives the protein CASSGGPRPGANVLTF.

This clone has a single count. The chain joins TRBV19 to TRBJ1-6; D call uncertain. CDR3 length: 14 amino acids. V was pared by 5 bases and J by 7 bases, with 12 bases between. CDR1 is LNHDA, CDR2 SQIVND, per germline (reference sequence). CDR3 amino acids: CASSLDGRNSPLHF. CDR3 sequence (DNA): TGTGCCAGTAGTCTCGATGGGCGAAATTCACCCCTCCACTTT.

The DNA of the CDR3 is TGTGCCAGCAGTGAACCAGGTGCTAACTATGGCTACACCTTC. Amino acids: CASSEPGANYGYTF. The V gene is TRBV25-1, the J gene TRBJ1-2; D unclear. Per germline, CDR1 MGHDK and CDR2 SYGVNS. Trimming removed 2 bases from V and 0 bases from J, with 7 bases in between. The CDR3 has 14 residues.

The V and J genes are TRBV7-2 and TRBJ2-7; 10 nucleotides line up with TRBD2. The CDR3 loop spans 14 amino acids. V was clipped by 5 bases and J by 4 bases; unmatched bases: 5. The germline V gene has CDR1 SGHTA and CDR2 FQGNSA. The CDR3 reads CASSPGTSVYEQYF. In DNA form, the CDR3 reads TGTGCCAGCAGCCCCGGGACTAGCGTATACGAGCAGTACTTC. Variable domain in full (rest from reference TRBV7-2 and TRBJ2-7): GAGVSQSPSNKVTEKGKDVELRCDPISGHTALYWYRQSLGQGLEFLIYFQGNSAPDKSGLPSDRFSAERTGGSVSTLTIQRTQQEDSAVYLCASSPGTSVYEQYFGPGTRLTVT.

The chain has TRBV14 and TRBJ1-3, with 10 bases fitting TRBD1. The ends lost 3 bases at V and 4 bases at J; junction bases unmatched: 6. This CDR3 is 16 amino acids long. Germline CDR1 SGHDN, CDR2 FVKESK. The CDR3 reads CASSQRGQGGGNTIYF. The CDR3 DNA follows: TGTGCCAGCAGCCAGCGCGGACAGGGGGGAGGAAACACCATATATTTT.

The chain joins TRBV19 to TRBJ1-2; D remains unclear. The V gene lost 6 bases and the J gene lost 1 base, with 3 bases spanning the gap. Germline assignment: CDR1 LNHDA and CDR2 SQIVND (reference sequence). The CDR3 is 11 amino acids. The CDR3 sequence: CASSHNYGYTF. For the CDR3, the DNA is TGTGCCAGTAGCCATAACTATGGCTACACCTTC.

The rearrangement links TRBV19 to TRBJ1-1; the match to TRBD1 covers 8 bases. CDR3 length: 12 amino acids. Losses at the gene ends were 9 bases for V and 4 bases for J; bases not matched to a gene: 4. Per the germline V gene, CDR1 is LNHDA and CDR2 is SQIVND (reference sequence). CDR3 residues: CASNRGGTEAFF. The CDR3 bases are TGTGCCAGCAACAGGGGGGGCACTGAAGCTTTCTTT.

The rearrangement links TRBV30 to TRBJ1-1, with a weak D call TRBD1 (6 bases). Germline CDR1 reads GTSNPN; CDR2 reads SVGIG (reference sequence). The CDR3 spans 13 residues. V dropped 0 bases and J dropped 6 bases, with 11 bases sitting between them. DNA of the CDR3: TGTGCCTGGAGTGTTCTAAGACAGGCTGAAGCTTTCTTT. This gives the protein CAWSVLRQAEAFF.